This TCR beta chain was identified during a study of OX40 agonist ivuxolimab in advanced cancers. For the study at large: Patients took ivuxolimab, an agonistic anti-OX40 (CD134) antibody. Study-level results: Low clonal expansion, among the lowest seen, marked partial responders at 0.1-3.0 mg/kg. On average, a greater number of expanded clones characterised CD8+ T cells relative to CD4+.

Details on this clone: Antigen: not known.

Using immunoSEQ multiplex PCR, the repertoire was profiled, and TCRdb retains in-frame clones only, with some absent. In the table there are fewer than 70,000 clones, roughly 84% of which are singletons. This clonotype was sampled from an adult with an advanced solid tumor such as melanoma, head and neck, liver or kidney cancer. The starting material was CD4+ or CD8+ T cells sorted from blood, obtained in a trial of the OX40 agonist ivuxolimab.

CDR3 in DNA: TGTGCCAGCAGCTTAGCCCCTCGAGCGGATCAGTTCTTC. Amino acids: CASSLAPRADQFF. The chain joins TRBV7-9 to TRBJ2-1; D might be TRBD2 (5 bases). Germline-derived CDR1 and CDR2 are SEHNR and FQNEAQ (reference sequence). The germline V and J ends were trimmed by 0 bases and 13 bases, with 13 bases remaining between them. This CDR3 is built from 13 residues.